This is a list of T cell receptor beta chains from one sample in a study of blood T cell repertoires in COVID-19. Sequencing was performed with immunoSEQ multiplex PCR; in TCRdb, only in-frame clones are kept and a portion is missing. The table lists under 200,000 clones, about 86% of them singletons. Sequencing was performed on peripheral blood. These receptors came from an elderly woman in a cohort sampled during active or convalescent COVID-19. CDR3s include the opening cysteine and the closing phenylalanine or tryptophan. D genes are given only for firm matches. Not all rows give a size; the values are once, few, many and, for expanded clones, a class.

size: .; D: TRBD1; V: TRBV6-2/TRBV6-3; J: TRBJ2-5; CDR3: CASSPTGSQETQYF; DNA: TGTGCCAGCAGTCCGACAGGGAGCCAAGAGACCCAGTACTTC
size: once; D: .; V: TRBV30; J: TRBJ2-1; CDR3: CAWSDGLSYNEQFF; DNA: TGTGCCTGGAGTGATGGACTGTCCTACAATGAGCAGTTCTTC
size: once; D: TRBD1; V: TRBV5-1; J: TRBJ1-2; CDR3: CASSSAKTGLRGYTF; DNA: TGCGCCAGCAGCTCAGCAAAGACAGGGCTAAGAGGCTACACCTTC
size: .; D: TRBD1; V: TRBV28; J: TRBJ1-2; CDR3: CASSLTQGQGNYGYTF; DNA: TGTGCCAGCAGTTTAACCCAGGGACAGGGGAACTATGGCTACACCTTC
size: .; D: TRBD2; V: TRBV6-2/TRBV6-3; J: TRBJ2-1; CDR3: CASSYHQRGGWEQFF; DNA: TGTGCCAGCAGTTATCACCAGCGGGGGGGTTGGGAGCAGTTCTTC
size: .; D: TRBD1; V: TRBV19; J: TRBJ1-4; CDR3: CASSIGTGGNEKLFF; DNA: TGTGCCAGTAGTATCGGGACAGGGGGTAATGAAAAACTGTTTTTT
size: .; D: TRBD2; V: TRBV5-4; J: TRBJ2-5; CDR3: CASSLAASGGRETQYF; DNA: TGTGCCAGCAGCTTGGCTGCTAGCGGGGGCCGAGAGACCCAGTACTTC
size: few; D: .; V: TRBV7-9; J: TRBJ1-1; CDR3: CASSLAPGGDTEAFF; DNA: TGTGCCAGCAGCTTAGCACCCGGGGGGGACACTGAAGCTTTCTTT
size: .; D: TRBD1; V: TRBV6-5; J: TRBJ1-3; CDR3: CASSQGARGNTIYF; DNA: TGTGCCAGCAGCCAGGGGGCGCGGGGAAACACCATATATTTT
size: .; D: TRBD1; V: TRBV29-1; J: TRBJ1-2; CDR3: CSVLGQARGGYTF; DNA: TGCAGCGTTCTCGGACAGGCTAGGGGTGGCTACACCTTC
size: .; D: TRBD1; V: TRBV20-1; J: TRBJ1-1; CDR3: CSASPGQGMNTEAFF; DNA: TGCAGTGCTAGTCCTGGACAGGGAATGAACACTGAAGCTTTCTTT
size: .; D: .; V: TRBV27; J: TRBJ1-3; CDR3: CASSLSRGSSGNTIYF; DNA: TGTGCCAGCAGTTTATCGAGGGGGAGCTCTGGAAACACCATATATTTT
size: .; D: TRBD2; V: TRBV18; J: TRBJ2-3; CDR3: CASYSGSGTDTQYF; DNA: TGTGCCAGCTATAGCGGGAGCGGCACAGATACGCAGTATTTT
size: .; D: TRBD2; V: TRBV4-1; J: TRBJ2-3; CDR3: CASSQDEGTRGDTQYF; DNA: TGCGCCAGCAGCCAAGATGAAGGGACTAGGGGGGATACGCAGTATTTT
size: .; D: TRBD1; V: TRBV6-2/TRBV6-3; J: TRBJ1-5; CDR3: CASSYSGQGRPQHF; DNA: TGTGCCAGCAGTTACTCGGGACAGGGACGACCCCAGCATTTT
size: few; D: TRBD1; V: TRBV27; J: TRBJ1-5; CDR3: CASSLIGTGREPQHF; DNA: TGTGCCAGCAGTCTTATAGGGACAGGTAGGGAGCCCCAGCATTTT
size: .; D: .; V: TRBV3-1/TRBV3-2; J: TRBJ1-1; CDR3: CATMGNTEAFF; DNA: TGTGCCACCATGGGCAACACTGAAGCTTTCTTT
size: .; D: .; V: TRBV18; J: TRBJ2-3; CDR3: CASSLYSDTQYF; DNA: TGTGCCAGCTCACTTTATTCAGATACGCAGTATTTT
size: .; D: TRBD2; V: TRBV9; J: TRBJ2-1; CDR3: CASSVGGSLHYNEQFF; DNA: TGTGCCAGCAGCGTCGGCGGGAGTCTTCACTACAATGAGCAGTTCTTC
size: .; D: .; V: TRBV19; J: TRBJ1-6; CDR3: CASSMAQGSPLHF; DNA: TGTGCCAGTAGTATGGCCCAGGGATCACCCCTCCACTTT
size: .; D: TRBD2; V: TRBV4-2; J: TRBJ2-1; CDR3: CASSPGGSGSGSYNEQFF; DNA: TGTGCCAGCAGCCCCGGTGGTAGCGGGAGTGGGTCCTACAATGAGCAGTTCTTC
size: .; D: .; V: TRBV9; J: TRBJ2-6; CDR3: CASSPNPGSSGANVLTF; DNA: TGTGCCAGCAGCCCAAACCCTGGTAGCTCTGGGGCCAACGTCCTGACTTTC
size: .; D: .; V: TRBV7-9; J: TRBJ1-1; CDR3: CASSARGPAGTEAFF; DNA: TGTGCCAGCAGCGCCCGGGGTCCGGCGGGGACTGAAGCTTTCTTT
size: .; D: .; V: TRBV13; J: TRBJ1-5; CDR3: CASSLGLHNQPQHF; DNA: TGTGCCAGCAGCTTAGGACTCCACAATCAGCCCCAGCATTTT
size: few; D: TRBD1; V: TRBV6-2/TRBV6-3; J: TRBJ1-1; CDR3: CASSPTGINTEAFF; DNA: TGTGCCAGCAGCCCGACAGGGATTAACACTGAAGCTTTCTTT
size: once; D: .; V: TRBV5-5; J: TRBJ1-6; CDR3: CASSLSPDSPLHF; DNA: TGTGCCAGCAGCCTGTCGCCGGATTCACCCCTCCACTTT
size: .; D: .; V: TRBV5-5; J: TRBJ2-2; CDR3: CASSLAGVLSGELFF; DNA: TGTGCCAGCAGCTTGGCAGGGGTTCTATCCGGGGAGCTGTTTTTT
size: once; D: .; V: TRBV18; J: TRBJ1-2; CDR3: CASSPDRGYGYTF; DNA: TGTGCCAGCTCACCGGACAGAGGCTATGGCTACACCTTC
size: .; D: .; V: TRBV7-8; J: TRBJ2-1; CDR3: CASSFGGRQRSWFF; DNA: TGTGCCAGCAGCTTCGGGGGGCGCCAGCGGTCGTGGTTCTTC